The sequence of this T cell receptor beta chain was determined in a study of blood T cell repertoires in COVID-19. Background on the study: COVID-19 samples from acute and convalescent phases originated in the United States, Italy and Spain.

V lost 3 bases and J 2 bases, leaving 12 bases between the germline ends. This CDR3 spans 15 amino acids. Germline loops: CDR1 SGHAT, CDR2 FQNNGV. Generated by immunoSEQ multiplex PCR, the TCRdb table keeps only in-frame clones and is missing some. The sample holds approximately 300,000 clones, approximately 90% seen once. The clonotype originates from a man aged 25-45 years with acute or convalescent COVID-19. The chain couples TRBV11-2 to TRBJ2-3, with D perhaps matching TRBD2 (5 bases). Material for sequencing was peripheral blood. CDR3 nucleotide sequence: TGTGCCAGCAGCTTCCGGAACGGGATCACAGATACGCAGTATTTT. Translating gives CASSFRNGITDTQYF.